Following are 24 T cell receptor beta chains from one sample sequenced in a study of PD-1 blockade in classical Hodgkin lymphoma. Sequencing used immunoSEQ multiplex PCR; TCRdb keeps in-frame clones, though not all of them. The sample consists of approximately 110,000 clones, roughly 89% of them appearing once. Time point reported: cycle 4 day 1 (C4D1), after less than seven weeks of nivolumab. Every patient experienced relapse after autologous stem cell transplantation, and brentuximab vedotin exposure varied. The sequencing used peripheral blood mononuclear cells (PBMCs), collected before the fourth cycle of nivolumab. The receptors originated from a human donor with classical Hodgkin lymphoma.

V usage is TRBV29-1 and J usage is TRBJ1-2; 7 nucleotides match TRBD1. The germline CDR1 and CDR2 sequences are SQVTM and ANQGSEA. J was trimmed by 8 bases and V by 6 bases; bases with no gene match: 0. The CDR3 covers 9 residues. The chain's CDR3 is CSVGQGYTF. CDR3 coding DNA: TGCAGCGTGGGACAGGGCTACACCTTC.

The CDR3 loop reads CASSYGGTSYEQYF. The CDR3 nucleotides are TGTGCCAGCAGTTACGGGGGGACCTCCTACGAGCAGTACTTC. This chain links TRBV27 with TRBJ2-7, with TRBD2 identical over 7 bases. Germline CDR1 is MNHEY and CDR2 is SMNVEV (reference sequence). The J segment lost 0 bases and the V segment lost 4 bases, leaving 3 bases of the junction unmatched. This CDR3 comprises 14 residues.

This clone was counted between two and nine times. The chain is built from TRBV5-8 and TRBJ1-1; no definite D call. V was pared by 4 bases and J by 1 base, with 14 bases between. Germline V gene lookup returns CDR1 SGHTS and CDR2 YDEGEE. This CDR3 is 15 amino acids long. The CDR3 DNA reads as TGTGCCAGCAGCCCCCAGGTGTGGCAGAACACTGAAGCTTTCTTT. This sequence encodes CASSPQVWQNTEAFF. Filled out from reference TRBV5-8 and TRBJ1-1, the complete variable domain reads EAGVTQSPTHLIKTRGQQATLRCSPISGHTSVYWYQQALGLGLQFLLWYDEGEERNRGNFPPRFSGRQFPNYSSELNVNALELEDSALYLCASSPQVWQNTEAFFGQGTRLTVV.

The rearrangement links TRBV30 to TRBJ1-1; TRBD1 might be the D (6 bases). The V end lost 4 bases, the J end lost 4 bases, and 19 bases lay between the germline ends. In germline, CDR1 is GTSNPN, CDR2 SVGIG (reference sequence). The CDR3 spans 15 residues. In nucleotides, the CDR3 is TGTGCCTGGAACTACCGGGGGCCGGGGGGCACTGAAGCTTTCTTT. Protein sequence: CAWNYRGPGGTEAFF.

The chain links TRBV19 to TRBJ2-3, with 9 bases identical to TRBD1. V trimming: 0 bases; J trimming: 5 bases; junction bases outside the gene matches: 12. The germline gives CDR1 LNHDA, CDR2 SQIVND (reference sequence). The CDR3 covers 18 residues. CDR3 sequence (DNA): TGTGCCAGTAGTATAGACCCCAAAGGGACAGGGTCGAGAGATACGCAGTATTTT. This gives the protein CASSIDPKGTGSRDTQYF.

This clone appeared once. The J gene is TRBJ2-1, the V gene TRBV5-1, with a tentative D call TRBD2 (6 bases). Germline assignment: CDR1 SGHRS and CDR2 YFSETQ. This CDR3 has 15 amino acids. V lost 3 bases and J 5 bases, leaving 15 bases between the germline ends. The CDR3 DNA reads TGCGCCAGCAGCTCTCTAGTCGGGAGAGACAATGAGCAGTTCTTC. Its translation: CASSSLVGRDNEQFF.

The CDR3 spells CASSIDPTGKNYNEQFF. CDR3 DNA sequence: TGTGCCAGTAGTATAGATCCGACAGGGAAAAATTACAATGAGCAGTTCTTC. The chain employs TRBV19 and TRBJ2-1, with TRBD1 matching over 7 bases. The ends lost 0 bases at V and 4 bases at J; junction bases unmatched: 9. Germline V gene lookup returns CDR1 LNHDA and CDR2 SQIVND (reference sequence). This CDR3 comprises 17 residues.

This clone was found once. The rearrangement joins TRBV5-6 to TRBJ1-3; perhaps TRBD1 as D (5 bases). The CDR3 runs to 16 residues. V dropped 0 bases and J dropped 1 base, with 11 bases sitting between them. Germline loops: CDR1 SGHDT, CDR2 YYEEEE. CDR3: CASSLVGTYSGNTIYF. CDR3 DNA: TGTGCCAGCAGCTTGGTAGGGACCTATTCTGGAAACACCATATATTTT. Variable domain in full (rest from reference TRBV5-6 and TRBJ1-3): DAGVTQSPTHLIKTRGQQVTLRCSPKSGHDTVSWYQQALGQGPQFIFQYYEEEERQRGNFPDRFSGHQFPNYSSELNVNALLLGDSALYLCASSLVGTYSGNTIYFGEGSWLTVV.

This chain connects TRBV5-4 to TRBJ2-3; no firm D call. The ends were cut back, 3 bases at V and 9 bases at J, with 11 bases in the middle. The CDR3 length is 12 residues. Germline assignment: CDR1 SGHNT and CDR2 YYREEE (reference sequence). The CDR3 sequence is CASSSDDITQYF. The CDR3 DNA sequence: TGTGCCAGCAGCTCGGACGATATCACGCAGTATTTT. Filled out from reference TRBV5-4 and TRBJ2-3, the complete variable domain reads ETGVTQSPTHLIKTRGQQVTLRCSSQSGHNTVSWYQQALGQGPQFIFQYYREEENGRGNFPPRFSGLQFPNYSSELNVNALELDDSALYLCASSSDDITQYFGPGTRLTVL.

The chain carries TRBV29-1 and TRBJ2-1; a possible D gene is TRBD1 (7 bases). There are 14 residues in the CDR3. Germline V gene data show CDR1 as SQVTM and CDR2 as ANQGSEA. Trimming cost V 7 bases and J 4 bases, with 17 bases left between them. For the CDR3, the DNA is TGCAGCGCCAAGGACAGGACTACTTACAATGAGCAGTTCTTC. Its protein is CSAKDRTTYNEQFF.

The rearrangement links TRBV6-1 to TRBJ1-1, with a weak D call TRBD1 (6 bases). Trimming removed 5 bases from V and 5 bases from J, with 15 bases in between. Looked up from germline, CDR1 is MNHNS and CDR2 is SASEGT. The CDR3 has 14 residues. As DNA, the CDR3 is TGTGCCAGCAGTACGGACAGCTCGAGGACTGAAGCTTTCTTT. Translating gives CASSTDSSRTEAFF.

The CDR3 nucleotides read TGTGCCAGTCACGCTCCGAAGACAGTTTGGGGCGCCGGGGAGCTGTTTTTT. Residues: CASHAPKTVWGAGELFF. This chain uses TRBV19 with TRBJ2-2; possible D gene TRBD1, 5 bases. Germline CDR1 reads LNHDA; CDR2 reads SQIVND (reference sequence). The CDR3 runs to 17 residues. V dropped 8 bases and J dropped 6 bases, with 25 bases sitting between them.

The V call is TRBV28, the J call TRBJ1-2; D is uncertain. V shed 3 bases and J shed 0 bases, with 8 bases lying between them. The CDR3 runs to 14 residues. Germline values: CDR1 MDHEN, CDR2 SYDVKM. CDR3 sequence (DNA): TGTGCCAGCAGTTTCGCAGGTCCTAACTATGGCTACACCTTC. Translating it yields CASSFAGPNYGYTF.

This chain links TRBV7-2 with TRBJ2-3; no definite D call. Per germline, CDR1 SGHTA and CDR2 FQGNSA. The CDR3 sequence is 12 residues long. With 4 bases removed from V and 5 bases from J, the gap between germline ends came to 7 bases. CDR3 coding DNA: TGTGCCAGCAGCTGGGGTTTAGATACGCAGTATTTT. This sequence encodes CASSWGLDTQYF.

The chain recombines TRBV27 with TRBJ1-2; D gene unclear. The germline V gene encodes CDR1 MNHEY and CDR2 SMNVEV (reference sequence). This CDR3 is 16 amino acids long. Trimming stripped 5 bases from V and 0 bases from J, with 16 bases between. As DNA, the CDR3 is TGTGCCAGCAGTGAGAGGGAGGGATACCCTAACTATGGCTACACCTTC. Protein: CASSEREGYPNYGYTF.

A single count supports this clone. The rearrangement joins TRBV23-1 to TRBJ2-5; possibly TRBD1 or TRBD2 for D (7 bases each). TRBV23-1 belongs to the ORF category, with a function that is uncertain. This CDR3 comprises 15 residues. The V end lost 7 bases, the J end lost 5 bases, and 20 bases lay between the germline ends. CDR3 sequence: CASKKPGEGQETQYF. The CDR3 DNA sequence: TGCGCCAGCAAAAAACCCGGGGAGGGACAGGAGACCCAGTACTTC.

As to this clone: Other nucleotide sequences in the sample specify the same CDR3. V gene TRBV5-1 combines with J gene TRBJ2-7; possible D gene TRBD1, 6 bases. Trimming shortened V by 0 bases and J by 3 bases, and 7 bases separated the two germline ends. This CDR3 has 13 amino acids. Germline V gene lookup returns CDR1 SGHRS and CDR2 YFSETQ. CDR3: CASSLARGYEQYF. The CDR3 DNA sequence: TGCGCCAGCAGCTTGGCCAGGGGCTACGAGCAGTACTTC.

J is TRBJ2-2 and V is TRBV27; D ambiguous. V was trimmed by 3 bases and J by 4 bases, leaving 6 bases between them. The CDR3 spans 13 residues. Looked up from germline, CDR1 is MNHEY and CDR2 is SMNVEV (reference sequence). CDR3 sequence: CASSFHSTGELFF. The CDR3 coding sequence is TGTGCCAGCAGTTTTCATAGCACCGGGGAGCTGTTTTTT.

This clone has only one observation. The chain uses TRBV9 and TRBJ2-3; a possible D gene is TRBD2 (6 bases). Per germline, CDR1 SGDLS and CDR2 YYNGEE. This CDR3 has 15 amino acids. V was shortened by 2 bases and J by 6 bases, with 16 bases between the two germline ends. The CDR3 loop is CASSVHQRAFDTQYF. CDR3 DNA: TGTGCCAGCAGCGTTCACCAGCGGGCCTTTGATACGCAGTATTTT.

Written as DNA, the CDR3 is TGTGCCAGCAGTAAGGACAGAAGGAACCAAGAGACCCAGTACTTC. It encodes CASSKDRRNQETQYF. This sequence joins TRBV27 and TRBJ2-5, with D perhaps matching TRBD1 (6 bases). The germline CDR1 and CDR2 sequences are MNHEY and SMNVEV (reference sequence). The length of the CDR3 is 15 residues. The germline V and J ends were trimmed by 5 bases and 0 bases, with 13 bases remaining between them.

J is TRBJ2-1 and V is TRBV28, with 11 bases matching TRBD2. The germline V gene has CDR1 MDHEN and CDR2 SYDVKM. This CDR3 contains 13 residues. Trimming removed 6 bases from V and 9 bases from J; junction bases left unmatched: 4. The CDR3 sequence: CASRASGRPEQFF. CDR3 nucleotides: TGTGCCAGCAGAGCTAGCGGGAGGCCTGAGCAGTTCTTC. The variable domain in full, completed from reference TRBV28 and TRBJ2-1, reads DVKVTQSSRYLVKRTGEKVFLECVQDMDHENMFWYRQDPGLGLRLIYFSYDVKMKEKGDIPEGYSVSREKKERFSLILESASTNQTSMYLCASRASGRPEQFFGPGTRLTVL.

V and J are TRBV18 and TRBJ1-1, with a weak D call TRBD1 (5 bases). V lost 1 base, J lost 0 bases, and 6 bases lay in between. CDR1 is KGHSH, CDR2 LQKENI, per germline. The CDR3 is made up of 14 amino acids. CDR3 amino acids: CASSPQTVNTEAFF. The CDR3 DNA reads as TGTGCCAGCTCACCACAGACAGTGAACACTGAAGCTTTCTTT.

The gene calls are TRBV10-3 and TRBJ1-1; D uncertain. In germline, CDR1 is ENHRY, CDR2 SYGVKD. V dropped 3 bases and J dropped 9 bases, with 14 bases sitting between them. CDR3 size: 13 residues. The CDR3 region is CAISDSGLWKAFF. CDR3 coding DNA: TGTGCCATCAGTGACTCCGGGTTATGGAAAGCTTTCTTT.

The genes are TRBV27 and TRBJ2-3; 10 nucleotides line up with TRBD1. Germline values: CDR1 MNHEY, CDR2 SMNVEV (reference sequence). The CDR3 loop spans 15 amino acids. The ends lost 2 bases at V and 5 bases at J; junction bases unmatched: 4. CDR3 residues: CASSLPGQGEDTQYF. The CDR3 DNA reads TGTGCCAGCAGTTTACCCGGACAGGGGGAAGATACGCAGTATTTT.